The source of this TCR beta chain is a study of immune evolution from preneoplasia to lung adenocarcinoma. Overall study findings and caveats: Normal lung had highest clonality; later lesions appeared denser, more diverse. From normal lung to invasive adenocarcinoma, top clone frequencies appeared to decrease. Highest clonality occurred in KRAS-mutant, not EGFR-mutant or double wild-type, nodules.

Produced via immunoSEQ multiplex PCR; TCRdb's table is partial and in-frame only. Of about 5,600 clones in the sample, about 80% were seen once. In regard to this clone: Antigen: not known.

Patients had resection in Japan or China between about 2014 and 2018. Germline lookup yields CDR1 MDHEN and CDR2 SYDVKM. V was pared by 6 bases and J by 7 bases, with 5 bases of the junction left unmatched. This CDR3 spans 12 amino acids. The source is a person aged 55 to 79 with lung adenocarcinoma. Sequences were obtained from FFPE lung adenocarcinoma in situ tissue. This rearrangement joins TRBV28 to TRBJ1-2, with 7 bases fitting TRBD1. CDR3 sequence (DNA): TGTGCCAGCAGCTCTACAGGGGTTGGCTACACCTTC. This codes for CASSSTGVGYTF.